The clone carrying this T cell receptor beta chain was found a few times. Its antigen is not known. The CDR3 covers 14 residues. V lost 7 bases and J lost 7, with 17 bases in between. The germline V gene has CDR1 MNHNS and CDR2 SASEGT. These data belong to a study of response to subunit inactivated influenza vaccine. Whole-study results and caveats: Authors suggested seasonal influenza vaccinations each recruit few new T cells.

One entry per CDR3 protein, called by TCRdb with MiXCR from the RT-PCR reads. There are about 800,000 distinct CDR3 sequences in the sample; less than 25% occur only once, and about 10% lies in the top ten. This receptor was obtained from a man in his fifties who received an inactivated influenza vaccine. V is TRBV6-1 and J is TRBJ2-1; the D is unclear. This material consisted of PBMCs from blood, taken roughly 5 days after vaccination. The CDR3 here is CASIGSPGFNEQFF. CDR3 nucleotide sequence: TGTGCCAGCATCGGCAGTCCCGGGTTTAATGAGCAGTTCTTC.